A selection of T cell receptor beta chains follows, all from one sample in a study of blood T cell repertoires in COVID-19. Sequenced by immunoSEQ multiplex PCR; TCRdb stores in-frame clones only, minus some. The sample shows tens of thousands of clones, about 90% of them seen only once. The sample comprised peripheral blood. The receptors stem from a human donor in a cohort sampled during active COVID-19. The CDR3 runs from the conserved cysteine through the conserved F or W. D genes are given only for firm matches. Clone size appears in some rows only: once, few, many, or a class for an expanded clone.

size: .; J: TRBJ2-3; V: TRBV24-1; D: .; CDR3: CATSLGRSWYF; DNA: TGTGCCACCAGTCTAGGCCGGTCTTGGTATTTT
size: .; J: TRBJ1-2; V: TRBV5-5; D: .; CDR3: CASSYSGGNGGYTF; DNA: TGTGCCAGCAGCTACTCTGGGGGCAATGGTGGCTACACCTTC
size: .; J: TRBJ2-1; V: TRBV9; D: TRBD2; CDR3: CASSSRTSGGVYNEQFF; DNA: TGTGCCAGCAGCTCGCGGACTAGCGGGGGGGTTTACAATGAGCAGTTCTTC
size: .; J: TRBJ2-7; V: TRBV7-3; D: TRBD1; CDR3: CASSLTGTGNEQYF; DNA: TGTGCCAGCAGCTTAACCGGGACAGGGAACGAGCAGTACTTC
size: few; J: TRBJ1-1; V: TRBV5-4; D: .; CDR3: CASSLEPAVTEAFF; DNA: TGTGCCAGCAGCTTGGAGCCGGCGGTAACTGAAGCTTTCTTT
size: .; J: TRBJ1-6; V: TRBV4-1; D: TRBD1; CDR3: CASSRQGVGGTGGIESPLHF; DNA: TGCGCCAGCAGCCGACAAGGAGTGGGCGGGACAGGGGGTATAGAGTCACCCCTCCACTTT
size: few; J: TRBJ1-2; V: TRBV6-4; D: TRBD1; CDR3: CASSDGTGVNGYTF; DNA: TGTGCCAGCAGTGACGGGACAGGGGTTAATGGCTACACCTTC
size: .; J: TRBJ2-5; V: TRBV18; D: TRBD2; CDR3: CASSPRSGGEETQYF; DNA: TGTGCCAGCTCACCCCGAAGCGGGGGGGAAGAGACCCAGTACTTC
size: .; J: TRBJ2-5; V: TRBV7-8; D: TRBD2; CDR3: CASSLVAGVGRLETQYF; DNA: TGTGCCAGCAGCTTAGTGGCGGGAGTCGGGAGGTTGGAGACCCAGTACTTC
size: few; J: TRBJ2-3; V: TRBV2; D: TRBD2; CDR3: CASSVLAGVADTQYF; DNA: TGTGCCAGCAGTGTTCTAGCGGGGGTTGCAGATACGCAGTATTTT
size: once; J: TRBJ1-2; V: TRBV11-2; D: .; CDR3: CASSLDLWAREKGGYTF; DNA: TGTGCCAGCAGCTTAGATCTCTGGGCCAGGGAAAAAGGTGGCTACACCTTC
size: .; J: TRBJ2-1; V: TRBV10-2; D: .; CDR3: CASSAGNNEQFF; DNA: TGCGCCAGCAGTGCGGGGAACAATGAGCAGTTCTTC
size: .; J: TRBJ2-2; V: TRBV3-1/TRBV3-2; D: .; CDR3: CASSQQGLNGELFF; DNA: TGTGCCAGCAGCCAACAGGGGTTGAACGGGGAGCTGTTTTTT
size: .; J: TRBJ1-4; V: TRBV6-1; D: .; CDR3: CASSERGPGSTNEKLFF; DNA: TGTGCCAGCAGTGAAAGGGGCCCAGGGTCAACTAATGAAAAACTGTTTTTT
size: .; J: TRBJ1-2; V: TRBV6-5; D: .; CDR3: CAAGDGAGGYTF; DNA: TGTGCCGCGGGGGACGGGGCTGGCGGCTACACCTTC
size: few; J: TRBJ2-7; V: TRBV5-4; D: TRBD1; CDR3: CAPSRDRGGEQYF; DNA: TGTGCCCCAAGTCGGGACAGGGGCGGCGAGCAGTACTTC
size: .; J: TRBJ1-2; V: TRBV18; D: .; CDR3: CASSPPNRDGYTF; DNA: TGTGCCAGCTCACCACCTAACAGAGATGGCTACACCTTC
size: .; J: TRBJ2-3; V: TRBV15; D: TRBD2; CDR3: CATSRDLPSGLDTQYF; DNA: TGTGCCACCAGCAGAGATCTCCCTAGCGGGCTAGATACGCAGTATTTT
size: once; J: TRBJ2-7; V: TRBV5-1; D: TRBD1; CDR3: CASSWQGQGNEQYF; DNA: TGCGCCAGCAGCTGGCAGGGACAGGGGAACGAGCAGTACTTC
size: .; J: TRBJ1-2; V: TRBV6-2/TRBV6-3; D: .; CDR3: CASSSEVGYTF; DNA: TGTGCCAGCAGTTCGGAGGTTGGCTACACCTTC
size: .; J: TRBJ2-1; V: TRBV18; D: TRBD1; CDR3: CASSPSGQGIYNEQFF; DNA: TGTGCCAGCTCACCATCGGGACAGGGGATCTACAATGAGCAGTTCTTC
size: .; J: TRBJ2-7; V: TRBV5-1; D: .; CDR3: CASSLSPFYEQYF; DNA: TGCGCCAGCAGCTTGAGCCCCTTCTACGAGCAGTACTTC
size: once; J: TRBJ2-1; V: TRBV30; D: TRBD2; CDR3: CAWSDILAGGNNEQFF; DNA: TGTGCCTGGAGTGATATACTAGCGGGGGGCAACAATGAGCAGTTCTTC
size: .; J: TRBJ1-6; V: TRBV6-2/TRBV6-3; D: .; CDR3: CASSYSTSVNSPLHF; DNA: TGTGCCAGCAGTTACTCGACAAGTGTTAATTCACCCCTCCACTTT
size: .; J: TRBJ2-2; V: TRBV2; D: .; CDR3: CASRPTVTGELFF; DNA: TGTGCCAGCAGGCCGACAGTCACCGGGGAGCTGTTTTTT
size: .; J: TRBJ1-4; V: TRBV10-3; D: .; CDR3: CAMGAGVGEKLFF; DNA: TGTGCCATGGGGGCGGGGGTCGGTGAAAAACTGTTTTTT
size: .; J: TRBJ2-5; V: TRBV2; D: TRBD2; CDR3: CASGDGLAGGQETQYF; DNA: TGTGCCAGCGGGGACGGACTAGCGGGGGGCCAAGAGACCCAGTACTTC
size: once; J: TRBJ2-3; V: TRBV6-5; D: TRBD2; CDR3: CASSLAGAGTDTQYF; DNA: TGTGCCAGCAGTTTAGCGGGGGCCGGCACAGATACGCAGTATTTT
size: once; J: TRBJ1-2; V: TRBV18; D: .; CDR3: CASSREPYGYTF; DNA: TGTGCCAGCTCGCGCGAACCCTATGGCTACACCTTC
size: .; J: TRBJ2-1; V: TRBV5-6; D: .; CDR3: CASSLTVRYSYNEQFF; DNA: TGTGCCAGCAGCTTGACGGTAAGATACTCCTACAATGAGCAGTTCTTC
size: .; J: TRBJ1-3; V: TRBV13; D: TRBD1; CDR3: CASSLGDRAGNTIYF; DNA: TGTGCCAGCAGCTTAGGGGACAGGGCTGGAAACACCATATATTTT
size: .; J: TRBJ1-2; V: TRBV15; D: .; CDR3: CATSRDIQVAGFYYGYTF; DNA: TGTGCCACCAGCAGAGATATTCAAGTAGCGGGTTTCTACTATGGCTACACCTTC
size: .; J: TRBJ2-1; V: TRBV7-3; D: TRBD2; CDR3: CASSETSGGANEQFF; DNA: TGTGCCAGCAGCGAGACTAGCGGGGGGGCCAATGAGCAGTTCTTC
size: .; J: TRBJ1-1; V: TRBV6-5; D: .; CDR3: CASRADTEAFF; DNA: TGTGCCAGCAGGGCTGACACTGAAGCTTTCTTT
size: .; J: TRBJ2-7; V: TRBV5-1; D: .; CDR3: CASSLFFDDSLLYEQYF; DNA: TGCGCCAGCAGCTTGTTTTTCGACGACTCACTCCTCTACGAGCAGTACTTC
size: .; J: TRBJ2-3; V: TRBV10-3; D: TRBD2; CDR3: CAISDQLAGTVTDTQYF; DNA: TGTGCCATCAGTGATCAGCTAGCGGGTACAGTCACAGATACGCAGTATTTT